This TCR beta chain comes out of a study of blood T cell repertoires in COVID-19. The CDR3 contains 13 residues. V gave up 10 bases and J gave up 5 bases, with 18 bases separating them. Germline CDR1 is SEHNR and CDR2 is FQNEAQ (reference sequence). In the study's own analysis: Estimation of nucleated cell counts relied on the amplification of reference gene primers. Sequencing was performed with immunoSEQ multiplex PCR; in TCRdb, only in-frame clones are kept and a portion is missing. Clone size and the V and J calls come from that table; the DNA yielded D and trimming. The data show about 45,000 clones, with approximately 86% seen just once and 9.6% held by the top ten. In this sample, this clone turned up once.

The source is a woman aged 80 or over with active COVID-19. Sample: peripheral blood. The chain recombines TRBV7-9 with TRBJ2-7; maybe TRBD1 (9 bases). The CDR3 reads CATIAGQGNEQYF. The DNA for the CDR3 is TGTGCCACGATAGCGGGACAGGGAAACGAGCAGTACTTC.